A single sample gave rise to the 13 T cell receptor beta chains below, sequenced in a study of T cell repertoires in cytomegalovirus infection. These receptors are not linked to any known antigen. From the reads, TCRdb called clonotypes with MiXCR, one entry per CDR3 protein. The sample holds approximately 770,000 distinct CDR3 sequences, 25% to 30% seen once. Specimen: cultured CD8+ T cells from PBMCs, collected from culture after CMV antigen stimulation. The receptors come from a human donor in good health (CMV status not recorded). Some clones in this sample may be carry-over from other donors' samples.

The rearrangement uses TRBV7-6 and TRBJ1-2; 7 bases are a match to TRBD1. Germline V gene data show CDR1 as SGHVS and CDR2 as FNYEAQ. This CDR3 region has 13 residues. Trimming removed 7 bases from V and 4 bases from J; junction bases left unmatched: 6. The CDR3 bases are TGTGCCAGCATGGCGGGACAGATCTATGGCTACACCTTC. Encoded protein: CASMAGQIYGYTF.

This clonotype was seen many times. The chain links TRBV6-5 to TRBJ1-1; D not resolved. Trimming took off 9 bases at V and 4 bases at J, with 15 bases between the two ends. The CDR3 has 13 amino acids. Germline V gives CDR1 MNHEY, CDR2 SVGAGI. CDR3 loop: CASSYSGRTEAFF. In DNA, the CDR3 is TGTGCCAGTAGCTACAGTGGTCGCACTGAAGCTTTCTTT.

V and J are TRBV5-1 and TRBJ1-1; D perhaps matches TRBD1 (6 bases). Germline assignment: CDR1 SGHRS and CDR2 YFSETQ. With 6 bases removed from V and 5 bases from J, the gap between germline ends came to 14 bases. The CDR3 extends over 13 amino acids. The CDR3 nucleotides are TGCGCCAGCACCCTGGGGGGGCAGACTGAAGCTTTCTTT. Protein: CASTLGGQTEAFF.

The chain uses TRBV19 and TRBJ1-2; 8 positions agree with TRBD1. CDR1 is LNHDA and CDR2 is SQIVND in the germline V gene (reference sequence). V lost 3 bases, J lost 4 bases, and 13 bases stayed unmatched. This CDR3 comprises 17 residues. CDR3 residues: CASSMDTGQANTYGYTF. CDR3 nucleotide sequence: TGTGCCAGTAGTATGGATACGGGACAGGCGAATACCTATGGCTACACCTTC.

The rearrangement uses TRBV6-6 and TRBJ2-2; no firm D call. The V end was cut by 3 bases, the J end by 4 bases, with 9 bases between. The CDR3 has 14 residues. Per the germline V gene, CDR1 is MNHNY and CDR2 is SVGAGI (reference sequence). CDR3 in DNA: TGTGCCAGCAGTTATACGGAATCCACCGGGGAGCTGTTTTTT. The encoded protein is CASSYTESTGELFF.

This chain links TRBV4-2 with TRBJ1-1; perhaps TRBD1 as D (5 bases). The CDR3 sequence is 17 residues long. Germline values: CDR1 LGHNA, CDR2 YNFKEQ. Trimming took 4 bases from V and 2 from J, leaving 20 bases between them. In DNA, the CDR3 is TGTGCCAGCAGCCTAAGACAGCAACCAGGAAAAAACACTGAAGCTTTCTTT. Amino acids: CASSLRQQPGKNTEAFF.

The sample holds a few counts of this clonotype. The V gene is TRBV19, the J gene TRBJ2-1; D assignment may be TRBD1 or TRBD2 (6 bases each). There are 15 residues in the CDR3. V was shortened by 3 bases and J by 4 bases, with 13 bases between the two germline ends. The V gene's germline CDR1 is LNHDA and CDR2 SQIVND (reference sequence). The CDR3: CASSIPGGDYNEQFF. CDR3 bases: TGTGCCAGTAGTATTCCCGGGGGCGATTACAATGAGCAGTTCTTC. Complete variable domain (other parts from reference TRBV19 and TRBJ2-1): DGGITQSPKYLFRKEGQNVTLSCEQNLNHDAMYWYRQDPGQGLRLIYYSQIVNDFQKGDIAEGYSVSREKKESFPLTVTSAQKNPTAFYLCASSIPGGDYNEQFFGPGTRLTVL.

This clonotype was observed at least ten times. The genes are TRBV12-3 or TRBV12-4 and TRBJ1-2, with a tentative D call TRBD1 (6 bases). CDR3 size: 14 residues. Trimming took off 2 bases at V and 4 bases at J, with 11 bases between the two ends. The CDR3 sequence is CASSLSRTVYGYTF. As DNA, the CDR3 is TGTGCCAGCAGTTTATCACGGACAGTCTATGGCTACACCTTC.

The V and J genes are TRBV7-1 and TRBJ1-4; D not resolved. TRBV7-1 is sorted into the ORF group, with uncertain function. The CDR3 covers 15 residues. Trimming took off 4 bases at V and 8 bases at J, with 17 bases between the two ends. CDR3 protein: CASSLARQVDEKLFF. CDR3 DNA: TGTGCCAGCAGCTTAGCGAGGCAGGTTGACGAAAAACTGTTTTTT.

This clonotype appeared a few times. The V gene is TRBV2, the J gene TRBJ1-2; the D gene is possibly TRBD1 (5 bases). The CDR3 sequence is 15 residues long. Deletions cut 3 bases from V and 4 bases from J, with 15 bases between. CDR1 and CDR2 (germline): SNHLY, FYNNEI. This CDR3 is CASSDLEGTFYGYTF. The CDR3, as DNA: TGTGCCAGCAGTGATCTAGAGGGGACCTTCTATGGCTACACCTTC. The full variable domain, rest sourced from reference TRBV2 and TRBJ1-2, is EPEVTQTPSHQVTQMGQEVILRCVPISNHLYFYWYRQILGQKVEFLVSFYNNEISEKSEIFDDQFSVERPDGSNFTLKIRSTKLEDSAMYFCASSDLEGTFYGYTFGSGTRLTVV.

This chain links TRBV11-2 with TRBJ1-1, with a tentative D call TRBD1 (5 bases). V was cut by 2 bases and J by 1 base, with 14 bases left in between. The CDR3 is made up of 16 amino acids. Germline CDR1 reads SGHAT; CDR2 reads FQNNGV. The CDR3 loop is CASSLWDPRENTEAFF. Here the CDR3 DNA reads TGTGCCAGCAGCTTATGGGACCCTAGAGAGAACACTGAAGCTTTCTTT.

This clonotype occurred many times. The chain is built from TRBV27 and TRBJ2-2; D is unresolved. From germline, CDR1 is MNHEY and CDR2 SMNVEV (reference sequence). This CDR3 contains 14 residues. Trimming removed 6 bases at V and 2 bases at J, with 10 bases between. In DNA form, the CDR3 reads TGTGCCAGCAGCTTTGGGGTTAACACCGGGGAGCTGTTTTTT. This encodes CASSFGVNTGELFF.

This clonotype was found many times. The chain links TRBV7-2 to TRBJ1-2; no clear D gene. This CDR3 has 15 residues. CDR1 and CDR2 (germline): SGHTA, FQGNSA. Trimming pared 2 bases from V and 3 bases from J, leaving 13 bases between. The CDR3 region has the DNA TGTGCCAGCAGCTTAAAGGAGGGCAGCCACTATGGCTACACCTTC. Its translation: CASSLKEGSHYGYTF.